This T cell receptor (beta chain) derives from a study of shared clonotypes between healthy human individuals (TCRdb year 2020). A note on the overall study: The cohort comprised a couple of women and a few men aged 18 to 49 years. To estimate repertoire size and how much clonotype sharing occurs between individuals, the study deeply sequenced the blood TCR repertoires of about 5 healthy adults. For each donor, CD4 naive and CD4 memory were each given three plates, CD8 naive was given two plates, and CD8 memory was given one plate. To increase sequencing depth and limit assay-specific biases, different laboratories used diverse techniques to prepare libraries and sequence TCR repertoires. Each donor's leukapheresis produced roughly between roughly 0.85 and 10 billion PBMCs.

Only one count was recorded for this clone. What antigen it recognizes has not been identified. Base qualities are not provided; no much larger clone lies one nucleotide away. Via the germline V gene (reference sequence), CDR1 is MNHEY and CDR2 SMNVEV. Between the V and J ends, shortened by 3 bases and 5 bases respectively, the junction contains 15 bases. The CDR3, from cysteine to phenylalanine, totals 15 residues. The sequence is cut down to CDR3 DNA, 45 bases in frame from base 1. Using the deep immunoSEQ assay, multiplex PCR amplified TCR CDR3 regions from genomic DNA. For each cell subset, the extracted genomic DNA was distributed evenly across all wells of several immunoSEQ 96-well plates, and each plate served as one replicate. For sorted subsets, each replicate PCR was loaded with 200 ng genomic DNA, equivalent to 30,000 or so T cell genomes. The purified libraries were quantified using a Qubit 3.0 fluorometer, sized with a Bioanalyzer 2100, and then quantified again using the KAPA Library Quantification kit. Each immunoSEQ 96-well plate was sequenced on its own single-read 150-cycle Illumina NextSeq 550 flow cell. The authors' analysis ran thus. Because the immunoSEQ output held only junctional sequences and lacked quality scores, the filtering could not match the filtering applied to full-length reads. Sequences were annotated with PyIR, a Python wrapper for IgBLAST v1.9, and V/J genes and CDR3 were assigned using IMGT germline references. Any read was removed if the V/J assignment was weak (E-value above 1e-6), the CDR3 was missing, or the read contained stop codons, out-of-frame junctions, or ambiguous translated residues. V3J clonotypes were defined as sequences sharing the same inferred V gene, J gene, and CDR3 amino acid sequence. The percentage overlap between two repertoires was calculated by dividing the number of shared unique clonotypes by the size of the smaller repertoire. RTK rarefaction, the Chao1 estimator, and Recon v2.1 estimates of unobserved clonotypes were used to assess repertoire richness. OLGA was used to compute generation probabilities for all TCRbeta clonotypes that the gDNA method yielded from a few donors. TCRdb provides this immuneACCESS table in a form limited to in-frame rearrangements. Some clones are lacking; in checked studies, under half of them reflect an unresolved V gene, and why the rest are absent is not known. The V and J calls and clone size were taken over from that table, and D and trimming were inferred from the DNA. For this sample the table gives approximately 2.5 million clones, of which 93% were detected only once. The ten largest clones take up approximately 0.35% of the sample.

The full study reports these points: Because the study included a small number of donors, the genetic and exposure-history diversity represented was limited. Larger estimated clonotype richness was generally found for naive subsets than for memory subsets. Pairwise subsampling led to the expectation that sequencing depth would affect the degree of clonotype sharing among donors. Only blood was sampled, and tissue TCR repertoires likely differ from those in blood. When several donors were compared, the shared fraction of clonotypes was around 4.6% for naive CD4, approximately 3.5% for naive CD8, roughly 2.5% for memory CD4, and 0.4% for memory CD8. Rarefaction of sorted-subset datasets indicated incomplete sequencing despite the large sequencing depth. Compared with non-shared clonotypes, the clonotypes found in all four sorted-subset donors had higher generation probabilities.

Donors were healthy HIV-negative adults with no recently reported acute infections or vaccinations. All donors were Caucasian adults living in Nashville, Tennessee, USA. CD4+ T cells were enriched by magnetic negative selection; naive cells were then positively selected on CD45RA, and the negative fraction formed the memory subset. Blood was obtained by leukapheresis, after which PBMCs were separated by Ficoll-Histopaque density gradient centrifugation and cryopreserved in liquid nitrogen vapor phase. Purity and quantity of every magnetically sorted T cell population were checked by analytical flow cytometry. Genomic DNA was isolated from each sorted fraction and quantified by UV absorbance on a Nanodrop 2000c.

The receptor was derived from a man between 18 and 29 years old in good health. Some clones in this sample may be carry-over from other donors' samples. The sequencing sample was made of naive CD4+ T cells from PBMCs. The sample's cell subset or site label is to be understood as: CD45RA+ positively selected. Recombination connected TRBV27 to TRBJ2-3; D gene: possibly TRBD1, on 5 matching bases. Here is the DNA: TGTGCCAGCAGTTTTCGGACATCTTACATAGATACGCAGTATTTT. This encodes CASSFRTSYIDTQYF.